A single sample is the source of the 30 T cell receptor beta chains below, sequenced in a study of blood T cell repertoires in COVID-19. This table comes from immunoSEQ multiplex PCR, and its TCRdb copy is limited to in-frame clones, with some not included. The repertoire has over 130,000 clones, roughly 86% of them found once; the top ten carry 3.4%. The specimen sequenced was PBMCs or T cells enriched from blood (not recorded which). Receptors originate from a woman in her forties or fifties with acute COVID-19.

The chain couples TRBV10-3 to TRBJ2-1; D is perhaps TRBD2 (6 bases). The CDR3 length is 13 residues. CDR1 is ENHRY, CDR2 SYGVKD, per germline. Trimming cost V 4 bases and J 10 bases, with 14 bases left between them. CDR3 DNA: TGTGCCATCAGTGGGACTAACTCAGACGAGCAGTTCTTC. It specifies CAISGTNSDEQFF.

The rearrangement uses TRBV6-1 and TRBJ1-5, with D possibly being TRBD1 (5 bases). This CDR3 has 16 residues. Germline values: CDR1 MNHNS, CDR2 SASEGT. The ends were cut back, 0 bases at V and 6 bases at J, with 15 bases in the middle. CDR3 residues: CASSEASGGMGQPQHF. Written as DNA, the CDR3 is TGTGCCAGCAGTGAAGCGTCTGGGGGGATGGGTCAGCCCCAGCATTTT.

The chain links TRBV11-3 to TRBJ2-5; D is perhaps TRBD2 (6 bases). The length of the CDR3 is 15 residues. Germline CDR1 reads SGHNT; CDR2 reads YENEEA. Trimming took off 5 bases at V and 7 bases at J, with 20 bases between the two ends. Here the CDR3 DNA reads TGTGCCAGCAGCCCGGGGGTCGAGGGCCGGGGGACCCAGTACTTC. As protein: CASSPGVEGRGTQYF.

The chain carries TRBV5-6 and TRBJ2-1; 7 positions match TRBD2. The germline V gene has CDR1 SGHDT and CDR2 YYEEEE. This CDR3 is 14 amino acids long. V shed 2 bases, J shed 3 bases, and the junction held 2 bases outside the gene matches. The CDR3 DNA reads as TGTGCCAGCAGCTTCGGGACTAACTACAATGAGCAGTTCTTC. It specifies CASSFGTNYNEQFF.

The chain links TRBV6-1 to TRBJ2-5; 11 bases agree with TRBD1. Looked up from germline, CDR1 is MNHNS and CDR2 is SASEGT. Trimming at V came to 3 bases and at J to 5 bases, leaving 8 bases not matched to a gene. This CDR3 is 16 amino acids long. Written as DNA, the CDR3 is TGTGCCAGCAGTGACAGGACAGGGGGCTTGGGGGAGACCCAGTACTTC. It yields the protein CASSDRTGGLGETQYF.

The DNA for the CDR3 is TGTGCCAGCAGCCAAGACTTGGGACTAGCGGGAGTGGGTGAGCAGTACTTC. Translating it yields CASSQDLGLAGVGEQYF. The genes are TRBV3-1 (or the pseudogene TRBV3-2) and TRBJ2-7; 14 positions match TRBD2. The CDR3 loop spans 17 amino acids. The ends lost 0 bases at V and 7 bases at J; junction bases unmatched: 8. Germline V CDR1 and CDR2: LGHDT, YNNKEL (reference sequence).

Here the CDR3 reads CASSKRQGNYNEQFF. Here the CDR3 DNA reads TGTGCCAGCAGCAAACGACAGGGTAACTACAATGAGCAGTTCTTC. The chain has TRBV7-3 and TRBJ2-1, with 7 positions matching TRBD1. J lost 3 bases, V lost 5 bases, and 7 bases had no gene match. The CDR3 is 15 amino acids. Germline V lookup: CDR1 SGHTA, CDR2 FQGTGA.

This rearrangement joins TRBV19 to TRBJ1-2; possibly TRBD1 for D (5 bases). The V gene's germline CDR1 is LNHDA and CDR2 SQIVND (reference sequence). The CDR3 spans 14 residues. V shed 2 bases and J shed 6 bases, with 13 bases lying between them. The DNA of the CDR3 is TGTGCCAGTAGTATAAGAGGACAAGGCCATGGCTACACCTTC. This translates into CASSIRGQGHGYTF.

Written as DNA, the CDR3 is TGTGCCAGCAGCCAAGAAGCCAGCGCCTACGAGCAGTACTTC. Translating gives CASSQEASAYEQYF. This rearrangement joins TRBV4-2 to TRBJ2-7, with D unresolved. The CDR3 has 14 amino acids. Between the trimmed V and J ends, which lost 0 bases and 2 bases, there was a span of 8 bases. From germline, CDR1 is LGHNA and CDR2 YNFKEQ.

The gene calls are TRBV28 and TRBJ1-1; D is undetermined. Trimming cost V 4 bases and J 3 bases, with 12 bases left between them. Per the germline V gene, CDR1 is MDHEN and CDR2 is SYDVKM. The CDR3 has 14 residues. The chain's CDR3 is CASSYSLRDTEAFF. For the CDR3, the DNA is TGTGCCAGCAGTTACTCGTTACGAGACACTGAAGCTTTCTTT.

The gene calls are TRBV7-3 and TRBJ1-6, with TRBD1 matching 9 bases. The germline gives CDR1 SGHTA, CDR2 FQGTGA. The V and J ends lost 1 base and 10 bases, in that order; junction bases with no gene match: 5. The CDR3 has 15 residues. In DNA, the CDR3 is TGTGCCAGCAGCTTAATAGGACAGGGGTCATCACCCCTCCACTTT. It codes for CASSLIGQGSSPLHF.

The CDR3 loop reads CASSRDYGYTF. DNA of the CDR3: TGTGCCAGCAGCCGGGACTATGGCTACACCTTC. This chain connects TRBV6-5 to TRBJ1-2; no clear D gene. Trimming left V 6 bases short and J 3 bases short, with 5 bases between. The CDR3 has 11 amino acids. The V gene's germline CDR1 is MNHEY and CDR2 SVGAGI.

The V gene is TRBV27, the J gene TRBJ2-5; TRBD2 aligns across 11 bases. With 0 bases clipped from V and 6 bases from J, the junction kept 6 bases outside the gene matches. The CDR3 is 16 amino acids. Germline loops: CDR1 MNHEY, CDR2 SMNVEV (reference sequence). The CDR3 nucleotides read TGTGCCAGCAGTTTATCGCCTAGCGGGAGGTTGAAGACCCAGTACTTC. Its protein is CASSLSPSGRLKTQYF.

This clone was found a few times. V is TRBV28 and J is TRBJ1-2; D possibly corresponds to TRBD1 (5 bases). This CDR3 has 16 residues. Germline V gene sequence: CDR1 MDHEN, CDR2 SYDVKM. The ends were cut back, 6 bases at V and 3 bases at J, with 20 bases in the middle. The CDR3 loop reads CASRTPDGGDDYGYTF. DNA for the CDR3: TGTGCCAGCAGGACTCCGGACGGGGGGGATGACTATGGCTACACCTTC.

This chain connects TRBV25-1 to TRBJ1-4, with D uncertain. The V gene lost 5 bases and the J gene lost 0 bases, with 13 bases spanning the gap. In germline, CDR1 is MGHDK, CDR2 SYGVNS. This CDR3 contains 16 residues. CDR3 region: CASSRGWVATNEKLFF. CDR3 DNA sequence: TGTGCCAGCAGTCGGGGTTGGGTAGCAACTAATGAAAAACTGTTTTTT.

The V and J genes are TRBV27 and TRBJ2-7; a weak D match, TRBD1 (6 bases). V was pared by 5 bases and J by 2 bases, with 16 bases between. This CDR3 region has 15 residues. Germline V lookup: CDR1 MNHEY, CDR2 SMNVEV (reference sequence). The CDR3 nucleotides are TGTGCCAGCAGTGCTCGGACAGTTTTCCCCTACGAGCAGTACTTC. This gives the protein CASSARTVFPYEQYF.

The chain recombines TRBV10-3 with TRBJ2-3; 8 bases align to TRBD2. V trimming: 3 bases; J trimming: 4 bases; junction bases outside the gene matches: 6. The CDR3 runs to 15 residues. CDR1 and CDR2 (germline): ENHRY, SYGVKD. The CDR3 protein is CAISDATSGADTQYF. The CDR3, as DNA: TGTGCCATCAGTGATGCAACTAGCGGCGCAGATACGCAGTATTTT.

This chain connects TRBV29-1 to TRBJ1-2; D call uncertain. CDR1 and CDR2 from the germline V gene are SQVTM and ANQGSEA. With 4 bases removed from V and 1 base from J, the gap between germline ends came to 7 bases. This CDR3 is 12 amino acids long. Here the CDR3 DNA reads TGCAGCGTTGCAACAGATAACTATGGCTACACCTTC. Translation: CSVATDNYGYTF.

This clone came up a few times. The chain links TRBV18 to TRBJ2-7, with D maybe TRBD2 (7 bases). Per the germline V gene, CDR1 is KGHSH and CDR2 is LQKENI. This CDR3 spans 13 amino acids. V gave up 6 bases and J gave up 3 bases, with 12 bases separating them. This CDR3 reads CASSRGAIYEQYF. CDR3 sequence (DNA): TGTGCCAGCTCTCGGGGGGCGATCTACGAGCAGTACTTC.

The chain has TRBV19 and TRBJ1-2, with 9 positions matching TRBD1. This CDR3 is 16 amino acids long. In germline, CDR1 is LNHDA, CDR2 SQIVND (reference sequence). The CDR3 is CATRGTGTYLNYGYTF. As DNA, the CDR3 is TGTGCTACTAGAGGGACAGGGACGTACCTTAACTATGGCTACACCTTC.

The V and J genes are TRBV27 and TRBJ2-2; 8 positions agree with TRBD2. The length of the CDR3 is 16 residues. Germline loops: CDR1 MNHEY, CDR2 SMNVEV (reference sequence). V dropped 6 bases and J dropped 4; count of bases not matched to a gene: 10. The CDR3 region has the DNA TGTGCCAGCAGGGCCAACGGGAGGGCCGCCACCGGGGAGCTGTTTTTT. Protein: CASRANGRAATGELFF.

The chain links TRBV5-1 to TRBJ1-2; 9 bases align to TRBD1. Germline lookup yields CDR1 SGHRS and CDR2 YFSETQ. V lost 4 bases to trimming and J lost 7 bases; unmatched junction nucleotides: 14. CDR3 length equals 16 residues. In DNA form, the CDR3 reads TGCGCCAGCAGCCCTTTAGGGGACAGGGTAACTGGTGGCTACACCTTC. Its translation is CASSPLGDRVTGGYTF.

The V gene is TRBV15, the J gene TRBJ2-7, with 7 nucleotides matching TRBD1. This CDR3 contains 15 residues. CDR1 is LNHNV, CDR2 YYDKDF, per germline (reference sequence). The V and J ends lost 8 bases and 6 bases, in that order; junction bases with no gene match: 16. The CDR3 sequence is CATLPGDRVEAEQYF. As DNA, the CDR3 is TGTGCCACCCTTCCCGGTGACAGGGTCGAGGCCGAGCAGTACTTC.

The chain employs TRBV25-1 and TRBJ2-2; tentatively, D is TRBD1 (6 bases). V was shortened by 1 base and J by 2 bases, with 14 bases between the two germline ends. This CDR3 spans 17 amino acids. Germline V gene lookup returns CDR1 MGHDK and CDR2 SYGVNS. CDR3 amino acids: CASSEFFGTYNTGELFF. The CDR3 nucleotides read TGTGCCAGCAGTGAATTCTTCGGGACATACAACACCGGGGAGCTGTTTTTT.

The J gene is TRBJ2-4, the V gene TRBV5-4, with 7 bases aligning to TRBD2. Germline V gene data show CDR1 as SGHNT and CDR2 as YYREEE (reference sequence). The ends lost 5 bases at V and 3 bases at J; junction bases unmatched: 5. The CDR3 is 14 residues long. CDR3 protein: CASRKWGGKNIQYF. DNA of the CDR3: TGTGCCAGCAGGAAGTGGGGGGGCAAAAACATTCAGTACTTC.

This clone was seen only a few times. The rearrangement joins TRBV5-1 to TRBJ2-2; perhaps TRBD2 as D (5 bases). The germline V and J ends were trimmed by 0 bases and 1 base, with 10 bases remaining between them. The germline V gene encodes CDR1 SGHRS and CDR2 YFSETQ. This CDR3 region has 16 residues. CDR3 region: CASSLGPGMNTGELFF. CDR3 coding DNA: TGCGCCAGCAGCTTGGGACCGGGAATGAACACCGGGGAGCTGTTTTTT.

V usage is TRBV6-5 and J usage is TRBJ1-4, with a tentative D call TRBD1 (5 bases). The CDR3 consists of 16 residues. V shed 0 bases and J shed 4 bases, with 12 bases lying between them. Germline lookup yields CDR1 MNHEY and CDR2 SVGAGI. CDR3 sequence reads: CASSYSGLLGNEKLFF. The CDR3 DNA follows: TGTGCCAGCAGTTACTCGGGACTGCTTGGTAATGAAAAACTGTTTTTT.

The V and J genes are TRBV5-4 and TRBJ2-3; 11 nucleotides match TRBD2. CDR1 is SGHNT, CDR2 YYREEE, per germline (reference sequence). With 3 bases clipped from V and 3 bases from J, the junction kept 6 bases outside the gene matches. CDR3 length equals 16 residues. CDR3 loop: CASSSETSGNTDTQYF. The CDR3 DNA sequence: TGTGCCAGCAGCTCGGAGACTAGCGGGAATACAGATACGCAGTATTTT.

V is TRBV5-1 and J is TRBJ2-2, with TRBD2 matching over 8 bases. CDR3 length: 15 residues. Losses at the gene ends were 5 bases for V and 5 bases for J; bases not matched to a gene: 8. The germline V gene encodes CDR1 SGHRS and CDR2 YFSETQ. The CDR3 reads CASRSGSISTGELFF. CDR3 sequence (DNA): TGCGCCAGCAGAAGCGGGAGCATCTCGACCGGGGAGCTGTTTTTT.

The genes are TRBV7-2 and TRBJ1-2; 7 positions agree with TRBD1. J lost 8 bases, V lost 5 bases, and 14 bases had no gene match. Germline V gives CDR1 SGHTA, CDR2 FQGNSA. The CDR3 covers 15 residues. Written as DNA, the CDR3 is TGTGCCAGCAGCCTACTTGACAGGGCAAGGGGCGGCTACACCTTC. It codes for CASSLLDRARGGYTF.